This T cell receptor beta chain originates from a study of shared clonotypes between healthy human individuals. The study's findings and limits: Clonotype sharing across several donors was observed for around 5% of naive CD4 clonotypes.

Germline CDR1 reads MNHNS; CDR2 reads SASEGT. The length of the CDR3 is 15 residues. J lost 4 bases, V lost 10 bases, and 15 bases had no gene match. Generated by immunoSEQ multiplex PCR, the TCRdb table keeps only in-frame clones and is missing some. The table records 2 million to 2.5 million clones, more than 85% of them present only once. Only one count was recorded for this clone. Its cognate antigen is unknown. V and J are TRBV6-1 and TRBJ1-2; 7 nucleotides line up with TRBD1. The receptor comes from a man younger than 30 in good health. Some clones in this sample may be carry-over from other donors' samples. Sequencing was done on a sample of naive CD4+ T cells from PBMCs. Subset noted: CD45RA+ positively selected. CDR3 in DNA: TGTGCCATTCGTCTCCCGGGACAGATCCGCTATGGCTACACCTTC. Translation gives CAIRLPGQIRYGYTF.